These 32 T cell receptor beta chains were sequenced from one sample in a study of T cells in Graves' hyperthyroidism and ophthalmopathy. Template material for amplifying TCR beta CDR3 regions consisted of RNA transcripts. During a first-round RT-PCR of the TCR CDR3, the HTBI primer set was used. MiXCR, run by TCRdb on the multiplex PCR reads, gives a single entry per CDR3 protein. The repertoire holds around 600,000 distinct CDR3 sequences, with approximately 14% as singletons. What was sequenced was blood. All receptors derive from a woman between 45 and 65 years old with Graves' ophthalmopathy.

V is TRBV12-3 or TRBV12-4 and J is TRBJ1-5; D remains ambiguous. This CDR3 is 12 amino acids long. Between the trimmed V and J ends, which lost 5 bases and 4 bases, there was a span of 6 bases. DNA for the CDR3: TGTGCCAGCAGTAATACAAATCAGCCCCAGCATTTT. Its protein is CASSNTNQPQHF.

This clonotype was picked up many times. This chain's CDR3 is CASSDPAWNTEAFF. CDR3 nucleotides: TGTGCCAGCAGCGACCCGGCGTGGAACACTGAAGCTTTCTTT. The gene calls are TRBV2 and TRBJ1-1; D gene uncertain. Germline CDR1 is SNHLY and CDR2 is FYNNEI. Trimming left V 6 bases short and J 1 base short, with 12 bases between. The CDR3 has 14 residues.

This clonotype was detected ten times or more. This chain joins TRBV7-9 and TRBJ2-7; D unclear. Per germline, CDR1 SEHNR and CDR2 FQNEAQ (reference sequence). Trimming removed 7 bases from V and 2 bases from J, with 9 bases in between. The CDR3 runs to 12 residues. CDR3 DNA sequence: TGTGCCAGCACCCAAAGAGCCTACGAGCAGTACTTC. As protein: CASTQRAYEQYF.

This clonotype was observed a few times. The chain is built from TRBV28 and TRBJ2-6; weak D call: TRBD1 (6 bases). The V and J ends lost 3 bases and 4 bases respectively, with 10 bases between them. CDR3 length: 15 amino acids. The germline V gene has CDR1 MDHEN and CDR2 SYDVKM. The CDR3 sequence is CASSFSQGGANVLTF. CDR3 nucleotides: TGTGCCAGCAGTTTCAGTCAGGGGGGGGCCAACGTCCTGACTTTC.

The gene calls are TRBV7-6 and TRBJ1-2, with 8 nucleotides matching TRBD1. Losses at the gene ends were 1 base for V and 4 bases for J; bases not matched to a gene: 5. Germline-derived CDR1 and CDR2 are SGHVS and FNYEAQ. This CDR3 contains 15 residues. The CDR3 DNA sequence: TGTGCCAGCAGCTTAGTGTCAGGGGGCAGCTATGGCTACACCTTC. Amino acid sequence: CASSLVSGGSYGYTF.

The chain is built from TRBV19 and TRBJ2-7, with TRBD1 matching over 7 bases. Unmatched junction bases numbered 4, after V lost 3 bases and J lost 2 bases. Germline assignment: CDR1 LNHDA and CDR2 SQIVND (reference sequence). CDR3 size: 14 residues. The CDR3: CASSIRQGPYEQYF. For the CDR3, the DNA is TGTGCCAGTAGTATTCGACAGGGCCCCTACGAGCAGTACTTC. The complete variable domain, with remaining parts taken from reference TRBV19 and TRBJ2-7, reads DGGITQSPKYLFRKEGQNVTLSCEQNLNHDAMYWYRQDPGQGLRLIYYSQIVNDFQKGDIAEGYSVSREKKESFPLTVTSAQKNPTAFYLCASSIRQGPYEQYFGPGTRLTVT.

This clonotype was recorded at least ten times. The rearrangement uses TRBV12-3 or TRBV12-4 and TRBJ2-1, with D tentatively TRBD1 (6 bases). The length of the CDR3 is 15 residues. Trimming shortened V by 7 bases and J by 0 bases, and 13 bases separated the two germline ends. CDR3 sequence: CASKTGISSYNEQFF. CDR3 nucleotides: TGTGCCAGCAAGACAGGCATAAGCTCCTACAATGAGCAGTTCTTC.

Of note for this clonotype: This clone may be a read error of a much larger clone one base away. The chain has TRBV20-1 and TRBJ2-5; 8 nucleotides match TRBD2. From germline, CDR1 is DFQATT and CDR2 SNEGSKA (reference sequence). V shed 7 bases and J 2 bases; nucleotides not matched to a gene: 9. The CDR3 covers 14 residues. CDR3: CSGKRRGGQETQYF. The CDR3 DNA follows: TGCAGTGGCAAGAGACGGGGGGGGCAAGAGACCCAGTACTTC.

The rearrangement links TRBV5-6 to TRBJ1-1; no firm D call. The germline V and J ends were trimmed by 3 bases and 6 bases, with 15 bases remaining between them. Germline V CDR1 and CDR2: SGHDT, YYEEEE. CDR3 length: 14 residues. CDR3 DNA: TGTGCCAGCAGCTCAATGGTGGGGTACCCTGAAGCTTTCTTT. This codes for CASSSMVGYPEAFF.

This clonotype was detected only a few times. The chain uses TRBV4-2 and TRBJ1-4, with D unclear. V lost 4 bases to trimming and J lost 7 bases, with 10 bases between them. Looked up from germline, CDR1 is LGHNA and CDR2 is YNFKEQ. CDR3 length equals 13 residues. The chain's CDR3 is CASSPVGGEKLFF. The CDR3 DNA sequence: TGTGCCAGCAGCCCGGTCGGCGGTGAAAAACTGTTTTTT.

This clonotype was seen ten or more times. This rearrangement joins TRBV7-2 to TRBJ2-5; 14 bases map to TRBD2. J was trimmed by 6 bases and V by 2 bases; bases with no gene match: 5. The CDR3 totals 16 residues. Germline CDR1 reads SGHTA; CDR2 reads FQGNSA. The CDR3 DNA is TGTGCCAGCAGCTTATCATGGACTAGCGGGAGGCAGACCCAGTACTTC. Translating it yields CASSLSWTSGRQTQYF.

This clonotype has more than one count but fewer than ten. V gene TRBV5-5 combines with J gene TRBJ2-4; D unresolved. V lost 2 bases, J lost 0 bases, and 15 bases lay in between. The germline CDR1 and CDR2 sequences are SGHKS and YYEKEE (reference sequence). This CDR3 spans 17 amino acids. CDR3 nucleotide sequence: TGTGCCAGCAGCTTAATGATCCCGACCTTAGCCAAAAACATTCAGTACTTC. This codes for CASSLMIPTLAKNIQYF.

This clonotype was picked up a small number of times. V usage is TRBV5-1 and J usage is TRBJ2-5; maybe TRBD1 (5 bases). The CDR3 contains 15 residues. The V and J ends lost 0 bases and 7 bases respectively, with 16 bases between them. Germline assignment: CDR1 SGHRS and CDR2 YFSETQ. The chain's CDR3 is CASSLDSGWVGTQYF. The CDR3 nucleotides read TGCGCCAGCAGCTTGGATTCAGGGTGGGTTGGGACCCAGTACTTC.

This clonotype was counted at least ten times. The chain employs TRBV2 and TRBJ1-5; D not certain. V lost 3 bases to trimming and J lost 4 bases, with 10 bases between them. The CDR3 covers 14 residues. The germline gives CDR1 SNHLY, CDR2 FYNNEI. The CDR3 sequence is CASSEGWQNQPQHF. CDR3 bases: TGTGCCAGCAGTGAGGGGTGGCAGAATCAGCCCCAGCATTTT.

V is TRBV19 and J is TRBJ2-5; the match to TRBD1 covers 7 bases. V shed 3 bases and J 7 bases; nucleotides not matched to a gene: 8. The CDR3 extends over 14 amino acids. The germline V gene has CDR1 LNHDA and CDR2 SQIVND (reference sequence). In DNA form, the CDR3 reads TGTGCCAGTAGTATTGAGACAGGGATGAGGACCCAGTACTTC. Encoded protein: CASSIETGMRTQYF.

In its sample, this clonotype was seen many times. This chain joins TRBV7-9 and TRBJ2-7, with D perhaps matching TRBD2 (6 bases). V was clipped by 5 bases and J by 0 bases, with 8 bases between them. The CDR3 contains 13 residues. CDR1 and CDR2 from the germline V gene are SEHNR and FQNEAQ (reference sequence). CDR3 sequence: CASSGTPSYEQYF. CDR3 coding DNA: TGTGCCAGCAGCGGGACTCCCTCCTACGAGCAGTACTTC.

This clonotype was counted ten times or more. CDR3 region: CASRVGTRAFF. The CDR3 DNA sequence: TGTGCCAGCCGTGTCGGAACTCGGGCTTTCTTT. The J gene is TRBJ1-1, the V gene TRBV27; D is uncertain. Germline V gene sequence: CDR1 MNHEY, CDR2 SMNVEV (reference sequence). V dropped 8 bases and J dropped 11 bases, with 15 bases sitting between them. CDR3 size: 11 residues.

The chain couples TRBV7-9 to TRBJ2-1; 16 nucleotides line up with TRBD2. CDR1 SEHNR and CDR2 FQNEAQ come from the germline V gene (reference sequence). This CDR3 has 16 residues. Trimming cost V 3 bases and J 9 bases; bases outside gene matches: 5. In DNA, the CDR3 is TGTGCCAGCAGCTTCGGGGGGACTAGCGGGAGGGTTGAGCAGTTCTTC. Its protein product is CASSFGGTSGRVEQFF. The full variable domain, in which reference TRBV7-9 and TRBJ2-1 provide the parts outside the CDR3, is DTGVSQNPRHKITKRGQNVTFRCDPISEHNRLYWYRQTLGQGPEFLTYFQNEAQLEKSRLLSDRFSAERPKGSFSTLEIQRTEQGDSAMYLCASSFGGTSGRVEQFFGPGTRLTVL.

The J gene is TRBJ2-7, the V gene TRBV20-1, with D uncertain. The germline gives CDR1 DFQATT, CDR2 SNEGSKA (reference sequence). V lost 1 base to trimming and J lost 7 bases, with 17 bases between them. The CDR3 is made up of 14 amino acids. In nucleotides, the CDR3 is TGCAGTGCTAGAGCTTCTAGTGGGGTCTTGGAGCAGTACTTC. Translation gives CSARASSGVLEQYF.

Ten or more counts support this clonotype. The V and J genes are TRBV20-1 and TRBJ2-3; D remains unclear. CDR1 is DFQATT, CDR2 SNEGSKA, per germline (reference sequence). CDR3 length: 14 residues. V shed 3 bases and J shed 2 bases, with 12 bases lying between them. DNA of the CDR3: TGCAGTGCTAGCCCAGCAGAACACACAGATACGCAGTATTTT. Its protein product is CSASPAEHTDTQYF.

This clonotype was detected many times. The chain carries TRBV11-2 and TRBJ1-1; 7 bases are a match to TRBD1. CDR3 length equals 14 residues. The junction had 4 bases not matched to a gene; V was cut back by 4 bases and J by 2 bases. CDR1 SGHAT and CDR2 FQNNGV come from the germline V gene. DNA for the CDR3: TGTGCCAGCAGCTCCCGACAGGGTAACACTGAAGCTTTCTTT. Its protein is CASSSRQGNTEAFF. Looking up the rest from reference TRBV11-2 and TRBJ1-1 gives the full variable domain: EAGVAQSPRYKIIEKRQSVAFWCNPISGHATLYWYQQILGQGPKLLIQFQNNGVVDDSQLPKDRFSAERLKGVDSTLKIQPAKLEDSAVYLCASSSRQGNTEAFFGQGTRLTVV.

The gene calls are TRBV7-3 and TRBJ1-2; D may be TRBD1 (5 bases). The CDR3 length is 16 residues. With 0 bases removed from V and 2 bases from J, the gap between germline ends came to 13 bases. Germline V gives CDR1 SGHTA, CDR2 FQGTGA. CDR3 sequence (DNA): TGTGCCAGCAGCTTAACAGCGGGGGGGTCGAACTATGGCTACACCTTC. This encodes CASSLTAGGSNYGYTF.

There are many counts of this clonotype. This chain uses TRBV7-9 with TRBJ2-7; TRBD1 might be the D (6 bases). This CDR3 has 14 residues. The V and J ends lost 1 base and 1 base respectively, with 8 bases between them. Germline CDR1 and CDR2: SEHNR and FQNEAQ (reference sequence). The CDR3 sequence: CASSLDRESYEQYF. The CDR3 bases are TGTGCCAGCAGCTTAGACAGGGAGTCCTACGAGCAGTACTTC.

This clonotype was found many times. V usage is TRBV28 and J usage is TRBJ2-7; no clear D gene. The V gene lost 11 bases and the J gene lost 5 bases, with 16 bases spanning the gap. The CDR3 has 12 amino acids. The germline gives CDR1 MDHEN, CDR2 SYDVKM. The CDR3 DNA is TGTGCCTCCCGCCCCGGGCCAGACGAGCAGTACTTC. Protein sequence: CASRPGPDEQYF.

As for this clonotype: Sequence at one end of the junction differs from germline and may be a read error. This chain connects TRBV7-9 to TRBJ2-2; 7 bases map to TRBD2. Germline loops: CDR1 SEHNR, CDR2 FQNEAQ (reference sequence). The CDR3 contains 15 residues. CDR3 sequence: CASSQVGTTTGELFF. The CDR3 region has the DNA TGCGCCAGCAGCCAAGTTGGGACTACAACCGGGGAGCTGTTTTTT.

This clonotype was detected only a few times. The chain combines TRBV5-1 with TRBJ1-1; 11 bases match TRBD1. CDR1 SGHRS and CDR2 YFSETQ come from the germline V gene. CDR3 size: 17 residues. J was trimmed by 6 bases and V by 6 bases; bases with no gene match: 16. CDR3 loop: CASTASGTGGRRAEAFF. The CDR3 DNA follows: TGCGCCAGCACCGCTTCCGGGACAGGGGGGCGTAGGGCTGAAGCTTTCTTT.

This clonotype was seen more than once but under ten times. One end of the junction is discordant with germline, which a read error may explain. The chain has TRBV4-1 and TRBJ1-2; D uncertain. Germline values: CDR1 MGHRA, CDR2 YSYEKL. CDR3 size: 15 residues. CDR3 residues: CASSRPTPANYGCTF. CDR3 nucleotide sequence: TGCGCCAGCAGCCGCCCCACCCCAGCTAACTATGGCTGCACCTTC.

This clonotype was seen many times. The gene calls are TRBV7-8 and TRBJ2-7; 11 bases align to TRBD2. The CDR3 has 16 residues. CDR1 is SGHVS and CDR2 is FQNEAQ in the germline V gene. V lost 0 bases and J lost 1; bases outside the gene matches: 2. This chain's CDR3 is CASSLASSGRSYEQYF. The DNA of the CDR3 is TGTGCCAGCAGCTTAGCGTCTAGCGGGAGGTCCTACGAGCAGTACTTC.

At least ten counts were recorded for this clonotype. J is TRBJ2-5 and V is TRBV28; 8 nucleotides line up with TRBD2. The CDR3 has 15 amino acids. V was pared by 7 bases and J by 2 bases, with 9 bases of the junction left unmatched. From germline, CDR1 is MDHEN and CDR2 SYDVKM. The CDR3 here is CASILRGARQETQYF. For the CDR3, the DNA is TGTGCCAGCATCTTGCGGGGGGCGAGGCAAGAGACCCAGTACTTC.

V is TRBV12-3 or TRBV12-4 and J is TRBJ2-1; 10 bases line up with TRBD2. This CDR3 has 15 residues. Trimming at V came to 2 bases and at J to 8 bases, leaving 6 bases not matched to a gene. The CDR3 reads CASSLSLAGVYEQFF. As DNA, the CDR3 is TGTGCCAGCAGTTTATCCCTAGCGGGAGTATATGAGCAGTTCTTC.

This clonotype showed up just a few times. The CDR3 DNA follows: TGTGCCATCAGTGATGTAACAGGACAAGAGACCCAGTACTTC. Residues: CAISDVTGQETQYF. This rearrangement joins TRBV10-3 to TRBJ2-5; a weak D match, TRBD1 (5 bases). The CDR3 is 14 amino acids. Trimming shortened V by 3 bases and J by 2 bases, and 10 bases separated the two germline ends. The germline V gene encodes CDR1 ENHRY and CDR2 SYGVKD.

This clonotype has ten or more counts. The V call is TRBV18, the J call TRBJ2-3; D is unclear. V was shortened by 3 bases and J by 0 bases, with 7 bases between the two germline ends. The germline gives CDR1 KGHSH, CDR2 LQKENI. The CDR3 loop spans 14 amino acids. DNA of the CDR3: TGTGCCAGCTCACCCACGCCTAGCACAGATACGCAGTATTTT. Encoded protein: CASSPTPSTDTQYF.